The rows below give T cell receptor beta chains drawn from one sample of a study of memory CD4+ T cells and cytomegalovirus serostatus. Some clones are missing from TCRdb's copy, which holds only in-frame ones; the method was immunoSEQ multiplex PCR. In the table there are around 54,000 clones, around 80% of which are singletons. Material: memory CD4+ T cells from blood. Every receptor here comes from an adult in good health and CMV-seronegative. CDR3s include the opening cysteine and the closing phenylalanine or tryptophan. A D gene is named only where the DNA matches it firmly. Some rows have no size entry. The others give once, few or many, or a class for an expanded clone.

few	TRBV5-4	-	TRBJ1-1	TGTGCCAGCAGCCCATCCAAAGAAAACACTGAAGCTTTCTTT	CASSPSKENTEAFF
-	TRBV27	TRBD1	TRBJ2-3	TGTGCCAGCAGTCCGCGACAGGGGGATGTAACGGATACGCAGTATTTT	CASSPRQGDVTDTQYF
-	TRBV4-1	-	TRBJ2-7	TGCGCCAGCAGCTCCCGGGGGACAGAATTCTCCTACGAGCAGTACTTC	CASSSRGTEFSYEQYF
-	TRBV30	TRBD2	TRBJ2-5	TGTGCCTGGAGTTCGACTAGCGGGAGGCTATACGTGGCCCAGTACTTC	CAWSSTSGRLYVAQYF
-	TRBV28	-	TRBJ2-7	TGTGCCAGCGGGCACAACGAGCAGTACTTC	CASGHNEQYF
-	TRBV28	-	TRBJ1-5	TGTGCCAGCAGGCCGCGTCCGGCGATACCCAACAGAGTACATAGCAATCAGCCCCAGCATTTT	CASRPRPAIPNRVHSNQPQHF
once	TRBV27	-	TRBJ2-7	TGTGCCAGCAGGTACTCAAGGGGCTATGCCTACGAGCAGTACTTC	CASRYSRGYAYEQYF
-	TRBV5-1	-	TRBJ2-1	TGCGCCAGCAGCTTGGGAGGCGGCTACAATGAGCAGTTCTTC	CASSLGGGYNEQFF
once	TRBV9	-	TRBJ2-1	TGTGCCAGCAGCGTATACGGCCGTGGGAACAATGAGCAGTTCTTC	CASSVYGRGNNEQFF
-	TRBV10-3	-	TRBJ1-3	TGTGCCATCTCCGTCGCGTCGGGAAACACCATATATTTT	CAISVASGNTIYF
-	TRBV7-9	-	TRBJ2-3	TGTGCCAGCAGCTTAAGTACCAGCACAGATACGCAGTATTTT	CASSLSTSTDTQYF
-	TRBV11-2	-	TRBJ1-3	TGTGCCAGCAGCTCCGGGGTCCCTGGAAACACCATATATTTT	CASSSGVPGNTIYF
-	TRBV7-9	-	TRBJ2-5	TGTGCCAGCAGCCGCCAGGAGACCCAGTACTTC	CASSRQETQYF
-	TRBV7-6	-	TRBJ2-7	TGTGCCAGCAGGGCGCTGAGCTCCTACGAGCAGTACTTC	CASRALSSYEQYF
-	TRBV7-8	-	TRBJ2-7	TGTGCCAGCAGCGCCCATTCAGGGGTTGGGGCTGTTTACGAGCAGTACTTC	CASSAHSGVGAVYEQYF
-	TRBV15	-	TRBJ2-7	TGTGCCACCAGCAGAGGCCCTCTCCCTTCCGAGCAGTACTTC	CATSRGPLPSEQYF
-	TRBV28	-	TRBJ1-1	TGTGCCAGCAGTTCTCTCCCCCTAGTCTCCAGTGAAGCTTTCTTT	CASSSLPLVSSEAFF
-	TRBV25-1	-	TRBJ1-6	TGTGCCAGTACCCCCGGGACACATAATTCACCCCTCCACTTT	CASTPGTHNSPLHF